This T cell receptor beta chain was documented in a study of early T cells in non-severe SARS-CoV-2 infection. As for the study in general: Whole-blood bulk RNA, unsorted, was sequenced, and chains were unpaired. General study points: VDJdb matches were skewed toward anti-spike CD8 T cell responses.

Unique molecular identifiers were attached to individual cDNA molecules. TCRdb processed the 5' RACE reads anew with MiXCR; each CDR3 protein has one entry. The sample contains more than 20,000 distinct CDR3 sequences, roughly 4.1% of which appear only once. Germline V gene sequence: CDR1 SGHRS, CDR2 YFSETQ. This CDR3 region has 14 residues. V was trimmed by 0 bases and J by 0 bases, leaving 4 bases between them. This clonotype was detected ten times or more. Its target is unknown. The sequence came from an adult who was a healthcare worker with PCR-confirmed SARS-CoV-2 infection or an uninfected control (not recorded which). The V gene is TRBV5-1, the J gene TRBJ2-1; D ambiguous. The sequenced sample consisted of whole blood. This CDR3 reads CASSLDSSYNEQFF. The CDR3 nucleotides are TGCGCCAGCAGCTTGGACAGCTCCTACAATGAGCAGTTCTTC.